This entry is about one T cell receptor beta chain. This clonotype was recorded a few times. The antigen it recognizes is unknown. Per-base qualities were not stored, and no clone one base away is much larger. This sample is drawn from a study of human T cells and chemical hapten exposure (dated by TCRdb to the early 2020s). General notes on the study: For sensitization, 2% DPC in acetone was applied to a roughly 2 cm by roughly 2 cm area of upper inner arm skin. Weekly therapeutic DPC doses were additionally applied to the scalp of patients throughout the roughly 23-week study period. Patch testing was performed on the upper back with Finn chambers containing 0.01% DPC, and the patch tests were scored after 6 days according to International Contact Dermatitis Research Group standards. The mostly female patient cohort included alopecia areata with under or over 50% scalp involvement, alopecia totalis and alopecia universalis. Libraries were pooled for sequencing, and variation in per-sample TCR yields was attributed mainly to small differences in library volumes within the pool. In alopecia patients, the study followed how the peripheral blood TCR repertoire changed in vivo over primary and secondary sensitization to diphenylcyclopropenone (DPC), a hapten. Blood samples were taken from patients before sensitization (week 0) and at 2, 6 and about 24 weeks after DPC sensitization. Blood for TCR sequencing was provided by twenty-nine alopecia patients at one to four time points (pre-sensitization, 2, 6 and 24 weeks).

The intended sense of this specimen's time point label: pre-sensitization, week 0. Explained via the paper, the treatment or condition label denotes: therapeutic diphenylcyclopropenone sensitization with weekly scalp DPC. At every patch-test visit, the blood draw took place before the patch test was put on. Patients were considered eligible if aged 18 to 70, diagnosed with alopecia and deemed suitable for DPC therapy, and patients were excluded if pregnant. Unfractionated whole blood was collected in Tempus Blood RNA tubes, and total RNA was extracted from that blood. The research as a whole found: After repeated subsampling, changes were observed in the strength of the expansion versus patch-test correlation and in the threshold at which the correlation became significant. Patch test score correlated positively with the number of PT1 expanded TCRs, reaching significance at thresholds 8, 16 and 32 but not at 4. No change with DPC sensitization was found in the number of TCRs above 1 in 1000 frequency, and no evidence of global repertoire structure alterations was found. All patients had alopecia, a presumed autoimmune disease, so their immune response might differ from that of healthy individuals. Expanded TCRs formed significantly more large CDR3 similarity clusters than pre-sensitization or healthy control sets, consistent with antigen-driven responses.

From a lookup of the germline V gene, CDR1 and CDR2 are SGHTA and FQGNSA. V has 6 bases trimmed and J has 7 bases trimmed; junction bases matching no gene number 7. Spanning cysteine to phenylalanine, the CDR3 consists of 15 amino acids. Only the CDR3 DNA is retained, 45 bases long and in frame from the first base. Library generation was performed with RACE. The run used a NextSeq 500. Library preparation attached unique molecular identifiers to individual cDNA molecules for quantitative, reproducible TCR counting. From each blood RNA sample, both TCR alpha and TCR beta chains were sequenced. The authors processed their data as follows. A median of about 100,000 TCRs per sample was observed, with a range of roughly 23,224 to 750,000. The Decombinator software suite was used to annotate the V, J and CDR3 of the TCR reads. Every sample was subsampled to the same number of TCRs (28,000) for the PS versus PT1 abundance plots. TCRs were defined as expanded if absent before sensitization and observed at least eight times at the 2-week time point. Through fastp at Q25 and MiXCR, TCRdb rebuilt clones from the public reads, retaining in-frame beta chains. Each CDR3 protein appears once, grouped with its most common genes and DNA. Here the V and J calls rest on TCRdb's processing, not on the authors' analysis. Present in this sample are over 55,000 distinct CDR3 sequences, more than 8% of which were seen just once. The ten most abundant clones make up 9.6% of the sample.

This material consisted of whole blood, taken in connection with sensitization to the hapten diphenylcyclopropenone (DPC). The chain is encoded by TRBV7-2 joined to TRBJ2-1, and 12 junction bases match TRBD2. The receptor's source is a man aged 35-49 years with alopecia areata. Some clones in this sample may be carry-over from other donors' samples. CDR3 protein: CASSVTSGRLNEQFF. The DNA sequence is TGTGCCAGCAGTGTCACTAGCGGGAGGCTGAATGAGCAGTTCTTC.